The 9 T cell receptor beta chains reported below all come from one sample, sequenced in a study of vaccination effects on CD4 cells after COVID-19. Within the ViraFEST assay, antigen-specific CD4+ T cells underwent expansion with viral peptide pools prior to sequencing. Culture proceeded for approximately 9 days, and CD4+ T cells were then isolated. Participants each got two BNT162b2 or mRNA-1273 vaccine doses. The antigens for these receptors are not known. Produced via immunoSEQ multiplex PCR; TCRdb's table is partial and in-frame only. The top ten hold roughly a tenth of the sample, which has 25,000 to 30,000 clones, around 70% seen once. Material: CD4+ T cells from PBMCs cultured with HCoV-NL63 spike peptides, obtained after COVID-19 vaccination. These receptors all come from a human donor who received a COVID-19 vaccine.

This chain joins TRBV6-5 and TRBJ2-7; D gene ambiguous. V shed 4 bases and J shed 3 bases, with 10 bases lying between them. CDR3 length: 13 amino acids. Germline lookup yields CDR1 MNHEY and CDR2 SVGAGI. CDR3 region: CASSFDGFYEQYF. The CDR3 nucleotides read TGTGCCAGCAGTTTCGACGGCTTCTACGAGCAGTACTTC.

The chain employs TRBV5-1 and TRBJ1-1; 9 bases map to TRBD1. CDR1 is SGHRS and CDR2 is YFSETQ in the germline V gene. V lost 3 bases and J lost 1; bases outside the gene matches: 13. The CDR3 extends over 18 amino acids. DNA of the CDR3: TGCGCCAGCAGCTCGTCGACAGGGGGAATGACGAGGAACACTGAAGCTTTCTTT. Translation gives CASSSSTGGMTRNTEAFF.

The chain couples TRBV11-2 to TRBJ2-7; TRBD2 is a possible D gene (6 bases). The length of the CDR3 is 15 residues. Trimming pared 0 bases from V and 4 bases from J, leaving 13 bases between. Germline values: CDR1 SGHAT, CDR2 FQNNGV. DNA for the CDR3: TGTGCCAGCAGCTTAGATGCGAGGAGGGGTTACGAGCAGTACTTC. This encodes CASSLDARRGYEQYF. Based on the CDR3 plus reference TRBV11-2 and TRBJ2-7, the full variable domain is EAGVAQSPRYKIIEKRQSVAFWCNPISGHATLYWYQQILGQGPKLLIQFQNNGVVDDSQLPKDRFSAERLKGVDSTLKIQPAKLEDSAVYLCASSLDARRGYEQYFGPGTRLTVT.

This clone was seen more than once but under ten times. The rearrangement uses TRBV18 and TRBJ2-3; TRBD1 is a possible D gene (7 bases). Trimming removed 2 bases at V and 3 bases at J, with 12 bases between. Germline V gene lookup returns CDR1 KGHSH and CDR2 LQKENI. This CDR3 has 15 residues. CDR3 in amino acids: CASSPEQGRTDTQYF. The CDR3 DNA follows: TGTGCCAGCTCACCAGAACAGGGGAGGACAGATACGCAGTATTTT.

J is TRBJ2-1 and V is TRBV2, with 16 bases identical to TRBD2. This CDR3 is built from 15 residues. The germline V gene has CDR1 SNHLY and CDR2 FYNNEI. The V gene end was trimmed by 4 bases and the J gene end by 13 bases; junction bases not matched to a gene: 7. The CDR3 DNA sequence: TGTGCCAGCAGTGCGGAGGGACTAGCGGGGGGGTTTCAGTTCTTC. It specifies CASSAEGLAGGFQFF.

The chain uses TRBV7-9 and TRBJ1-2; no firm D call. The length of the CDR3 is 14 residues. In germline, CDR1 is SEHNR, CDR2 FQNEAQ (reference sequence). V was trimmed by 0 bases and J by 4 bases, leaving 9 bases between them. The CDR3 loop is CASSLASESYGYTF. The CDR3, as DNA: TGTGCCAGCAGCTTAGCGTCCGAATCCTATGGCTACACCTTC. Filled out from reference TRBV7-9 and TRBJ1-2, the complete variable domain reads DTGVSQNPRHKITKRGQNVTFRCDPISEHNRLYWYRQTLGQGPEFLTYFQNEAQLEKSRLLSDRFSAERPKGSFSTLEIQRTEQGDSAMYLCASSLASESYGYTFGSGTRLTVV.

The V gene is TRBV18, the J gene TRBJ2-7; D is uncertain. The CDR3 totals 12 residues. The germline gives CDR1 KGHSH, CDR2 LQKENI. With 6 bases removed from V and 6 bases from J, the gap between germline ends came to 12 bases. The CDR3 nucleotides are TGTGCCAGCTCCCAAACAGAAGGCGAGCAGTACTTC. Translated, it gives CASSQTEGEQYF. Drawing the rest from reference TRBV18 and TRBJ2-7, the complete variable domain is NAGVMQNPRHLVRRRGQEARLRCSPMKGHSHVYWYRQLPEEGLKFMVYLQKENIIDESGMPKERFSAEFPKEGPSILRIQQVVRGDSAAYFCASSQTEGEQYFGPGTRLTVT.

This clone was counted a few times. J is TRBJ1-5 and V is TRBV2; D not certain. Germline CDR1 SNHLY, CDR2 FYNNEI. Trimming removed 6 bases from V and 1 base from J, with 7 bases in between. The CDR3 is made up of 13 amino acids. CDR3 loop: CASRRESNQPQHF. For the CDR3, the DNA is TGTGCCAGCAGAAGGGAAAGCAATCAGCCCCAGCATTTT.

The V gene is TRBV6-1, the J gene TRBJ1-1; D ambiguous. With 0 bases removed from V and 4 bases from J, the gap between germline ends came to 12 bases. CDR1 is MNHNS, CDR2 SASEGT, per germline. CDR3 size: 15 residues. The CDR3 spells CASSEAWQGSTEAFF. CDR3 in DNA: TGTGCCAGCAGTGAAGCTTGGCAAGGGAGCACTGAAGCTTTCTTT.